The rows below give T cell receptor beta chains drawn from one sample of a study of T cell responses to AZD1222 COVID-19 vaccine. The table came from immunoSEQ multiplex PCR; TCRdb's copy has only in-frame clones and leaves some out. The repertoire consists of 90,000 to 120,000 clones, with around nine tenths occurring once and the leading ten covering approximately 3.3%. The sample was peripheral blood, taken on day 0 of AZD1222 vaccination. These receptors originate from an adult in good health. Both conserved end residues are part of each CDR3. D genes are given only for firm matches. Size tells how often a clone was seen (once, few, many) or the class of an expanded clone, and some rows leave it out.

J: TRBJ2-7; V: TRBV29-1; D: NA; size: NA; DNA: TGCAGCGTGCTTCACGGGACCGAGCAGTACTTC; CDR3: CSVLHGTEQYF
J: TRBJ1-6; V: TRBV25-1; D: NA; size: NA; DNA: TGTGCCAGCAGTGACCTTTATAATTCACCCCTCCACTTT; CDR3: CASSDLYNSPLHF
J: TRBJ1-1; V: TRBV27; D: NA; size: NA; DNA: TGTGCCAGCAGTTTAACGGGGTGGAACACTGAAGCTTTCTTT; CDR3: CASSLTGWNTEAFF
J: TRBJ2-7; V: TRBV6-6; D: NA; size: NA; DNA: TGTGCCAGCAGTCCAGGTAGGGCTAACGAGCAGTACTTC; CDR3: CASSPGRANEQYF
J: TRBJ1-1; V: TRBV15; D: TRBD1; size: NA; DNA: TGTGCCACCAGCAGAGAATCGACAGGGTTTGAAGCTTTCTTT; CDR3: CATSRESTGFEAFF
J: TRBJ1-1; V: TRBV10-3; D: NA; size: NA; DNA: TGTGCCATCAGTGATCTCGCCGGCACTGAAGCTTTCTTT; CDR3: CAISDLAGTEAFF
J: TRBJ2-7; V: TRBV6-2/TRBV6-3; D: NA; size: NA; DNA: TGTGCCAGCAGTTACCCTCACTCCTACGAGCAGTACTTC; CDR3: CASSYPHSYEQYF
J: TRBJ2-2; V: TRBV11-3; D: NA; size: few; DNA: TGTGCCAGCAGCTTAGAGACCGGGGCCGGGGAGCTGTTTTTT; CDR3: CASSLETGAGELFF
J: TRBJ2-2; V: TRBV18; D: NA; size: NA; DNA: TGTGCCAGCTCACCAGAGTTCGCGGAGCTGTTTTTT; CDR3: CASSPEFAELFF
J: TRBJ2-1; V: TRBV5-4; D: NA; size: NA; DNA: TGTGCCAGCAGCTTTGGTAGACCCCAGGGTGAGCAGTTCTTC; CDR3: CASSFGRPQGEQFF
J: TRBJ1-1; V: TRBV5-1; D: NA; size: NA; DNA: TGCGCCAGCAGCGATGCAGGGAACACTGAAGCTTTCTTT; CDR3: CASSDAGNTEAFF
J: TRBJ1-5; V: TRBV30; D: NA; size: NA; DNA: TGTGCCTGGAGTGTCGGGAGTGGTCAGCCCCAGCATTTT; CDR3: CAWSVGSGQPQHF
J: TRBJ1-1; V: TRBV6-1; D: TRBD1; size: NA; DNA: TGTGCCAGCAGTGAATTTTGGACAGGGCACACTGAAGCTTTCTTT; CDR3: CASSEFWTGHTEAFF
J: TRBJ2-3; V: TRBV19; D: TRBD2; size: NA; DNA: TGTGCCAGTAGTATAGGCTTAGCGGGGTATACAGATACGCAGTATTTT; CDR3: CASSIGLAGYTDTQYF
J: TRBJ2-3; V: TRBV4-3; D: TRBD2; size: NA; DNA: TGCGCCAGCAGCCAAGTGCCTGGGCGGGGGGGCCCGGATACGCAGTATTTT; CDR3: CASSQVPGRGGPDTQYF
J: TRBJ1-1; V: TRBV7-3; D: NA; size: NA; DNA: TGTGCCAGCAGCTTAAACGTGAACACTGAAGCTTTCTTT; CDR3: CASSLNVNTEAFF
J: TRBJ1-1; V: TRBV19; D: NA; size: NA; DNA: TGTGCCAGTAGTGTCGGGACGGGGAACACTGAAGCTTTCTTT; CDR3: CASSVGTGNTEAFF
J: TRBJ1-1; V: TRBV11-3; D: NA; size: NA; DNA: TGTGCCAGCAGCTTAGGGGGGGAAGGGAACACTGAAGCTTTCTTT; CDR3: CASSLGGEGNTEAFF